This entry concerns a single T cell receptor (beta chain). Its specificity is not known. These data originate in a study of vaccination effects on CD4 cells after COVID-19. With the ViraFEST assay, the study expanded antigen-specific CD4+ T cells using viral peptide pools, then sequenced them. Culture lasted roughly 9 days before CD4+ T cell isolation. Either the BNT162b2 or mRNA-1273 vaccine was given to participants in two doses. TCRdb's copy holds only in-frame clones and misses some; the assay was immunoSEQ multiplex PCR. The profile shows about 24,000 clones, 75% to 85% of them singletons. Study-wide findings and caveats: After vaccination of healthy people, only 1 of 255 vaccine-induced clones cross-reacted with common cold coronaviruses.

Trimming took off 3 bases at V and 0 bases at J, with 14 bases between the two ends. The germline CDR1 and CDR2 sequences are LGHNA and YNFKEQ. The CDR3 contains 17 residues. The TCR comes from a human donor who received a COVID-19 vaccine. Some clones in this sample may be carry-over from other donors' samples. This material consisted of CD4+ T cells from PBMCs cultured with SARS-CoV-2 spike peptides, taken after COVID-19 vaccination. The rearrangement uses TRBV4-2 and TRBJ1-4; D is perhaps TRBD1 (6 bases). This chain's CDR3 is CASSQDKGVATNEKLFF. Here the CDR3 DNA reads TGTGCCAGCAGCCAGGACAAGGGGGTTGCAACTAATGAAAAACTGTTTTTT.